The entry that follows covers one T cell receptor (beta chain) sequence. The antigen remains undetermined. This sample is part of a study of siplizumab effects on memory and regulatory T cells. Study-level points and caveats: The suppressive capacity of proliferating Tregs from siplizumab cultures remained unconfirmed. Alloreactive CD4+ clones that could be mapped were on average approximately 69% Treg-derived with siplizumab, against about 28% in controls.

Profiled with immunoSEQ multiplex PCR; TCRdb holds only in-frame clones, not every one. The sample carries around 100,000 clones, approximately 91% recorded once. Source material: CD4+ T cells sorted from blood. The sequence came from a human donor in good health.

CDR3 amino acids: CASSLAWDSNQPQHF. Here the CDR3 DNA reads TGTGCCAGCAGCTTAGCATGGGACAGCAATCAGCCCCAGCATTTT. This rearrangement joins TRBV7-2 to TRBJ1-5; D possibly corresponds to TRBD1 (5 bases). Germline V gives CDR1 SGHTA, CDR2 FQGNSA. This CDR3 has 15 residues. Trimming removed 0 bases from V and 1 base from J, with 7 bases in between.